This T cell receptor beta chain was obtained from a study of cytomegalovirus exposure and HLA in healthy donors (dated 2017 in TCRdb). Turning to the overall study: An earlier analysis of around 600 of the donors reported about 250 Gb of sequence data and 117 million unique TCR beta sequences from about 180 million T cells. The T cell repertoires of several hundred subjects were profiled by immunosequencing and related to cytomegalovirus serostatus. An early release covering approximately 600 HLA-typed donors comprised 250 to 350 gigabases of sequencing data and roughly 85 million unique TCR sequences. In the later analysis, no new phenotypic data were used to find candidate immune exposures; instead, reliance was placed on TCR beta sequences and their occurrence across donors. Donor age, sex, ethnicity and CMV serostatus were compiled together with the repertoire data. In a later genetic analysis, genome-wide SNP genotypes for about 55% of the roughly 670 donors were used, and that subset was treated as a discovery cohort. To predict cytomegalovirus infection status, the study brought together high-throughput TCR immunosequencing, statistical association of individual TCRs with disease status, and machine learning. In a later analysis, previously published TCR beta repertoires from about 640 donors were re-analyzed and high-resolution HLA genotyping was added so that TCR occurrence patterns could be studied. Among some 410 genotyped donors of the cohort, an average of around 240,000 unique TCR beta nucleotide sequences were sequenced per donor, approximately 20% of them non-productive. Of the 350 to 450 genotyped donors, roughly 80% fell in the genetic ancestry cluster associated with self-reported Caucasian donors. Every discovery cohort repertoire had been produced on one sequencing platform. The study was designed to test whether signatures of past pathogen exposure could be identified by cataloging public T cell receptors. In an earlier analysis of a few hundred of the donors, high-throughput TCR beta sequencing was used to judge whether each TCR beta V gene segment behaved as functional or pseudogenic. HLA typing included class I and class II loci at four-digit resolution. The number of typed donors differed by locus: about 620-640 for A, B, C, DRB1 and DQB1; 522 for DQA1; around 580 for DPA1; and roughly 450 for DPB1. Several DR-DQ haplotypes were handled as single units for association and clustering because linkage in the cohort was strong. Besides the first cohort of hundreds of subjects, a separate validation cohort made up of 120 different subjects was used. The paper as a whole reports these results and caveats: In a later analysis, HLA-associated TCR beta chains were found to be more clonally expanded and to have lower generation probabilities than equally common non-associated chains. In a later genetic analysis, fewer N-insertions in productive TCRs were reported among donors in an Asian-associated ancestry cluster than the roughly 700-donor mean. The study listed 150 to 200 TCR beta chains as associated with cytomegalovirus. In vitro tests confirmed that a few of the cytomegalovirus-associated TCR beta chains recognize cytomegalovirus antigens. In both the original and validation cohorts, the classifier was reported to diagnose cytomegalovirus status with high specificity and sensitivity. A later analysis associated about 18,000 TCR beta sequences with specific HLA alleles at a false discovery rate of 0.05. Immune exposure information for the cohort was limited to CMV serostatus. Correlated functional status among segregating V segments might be attributable to linkage disequilibrium, but an unknown experimental factor could not be ruled out. It was suggested by the authors that the approach could potentially be generalized to other disease states and immunological phenotypes. Because the 87-base-pair reads could not distinguish some IMGT-functional V segments, including TRBV6-2 and TRBV6-3, those segments were excluded. A group of highly shared sequence variants was considered likely to be a technical artifact of the sequencing pipeline. In an earlier analysis of approximately 590 of the donors, most TCR beta V segments appeared in productive rearrangements about 87% or about 30% of the time, broadly matching IMGT annotations. Because counts were too low, some 17 rarely observed V segments, including chromosome 9 orphons, were left out of the earlier analysis of over 550 of the donors. A later analysis found that TCR association rates varied across HLA loci, with DRB1 alleles showing the most associated TCRs and HLA-C alleles the fewest. Because some donors lacked HLA typing at each locus, the association tests relied only on the typed subset. In a later analysis, most CMV-associated TCR beta chains were found to appear HLA-restricted, with HLA associations seemingly driven largely by CMV exposure. When HLA alleles, especially DR and DQ, strongly co-occurred, TCR associations were difficult to assign to individual alleles. The cohort was sequenced for TCR beta chains only, and without alpha or paired-chain data the features that could be detected were limited. Most TCR sequences were seen in very few donors, while some public TCRs were found in many individuals. A further reported finding was that TCR beta sequences accurately predicted the HLA-A and HLA-B alleles for most subjects in the first cohort. In a later analysis, several top co-occurrence clusters were reported to appear linked to parvovirus B19, influenza, CMV and Epstein-Barr virus. A later genetic analysis associated a missense DCLRE1C variant with V-gene and J-gene trimming of TCR beta chains, and an independent cohort replicated the association. Roughly uniform sequencing depth across donors was assumed in presence/absence analyses, although this assumption may not hold.

To note about this clone: It has no known antigen specificity. No base quality information exists; no much larger clone differs at one position.

Library prep was done by the immunoSEQ multiplex PCR assay. For the multiplex PCR, a mixture combining 60 forward primers for TCR Vbeta segments and 13 reverse primers for TCR Jbeta segments was used. A multiplex PCR assay on genomic DNA amplified the CDR3 region of rearranged TCR beta genes. The Illumina HiSeq System was used to sequence the amplified TCR beta libraries as 87-base-pair reads. The original methods were these. Across the 700 or so repertoires, a later analysis counted 80 million or so unique TCR beta chains, 9.5 million to 12 million of which were shared by at least two donors. A nearest-neighbor algorithm error-corrected the raw reads and collapsed the reads into unique sequences, merging closely related sequences to remove PCR and sequencing errors. CDR3 sequences were aligned to IMGT reference sequences to assign V, D and J gene segments. For a sequence to be retained, at least a six-nucleotide match to both a V gene segment and a J gene segment was required. Rearrangements were called productive when the CDR3 lacked stop codons and stayed in frame with V and J; all others were non-productive. CDR3 was defined according to IMGT convention as the region running from the second conserved V-encoded cysteine to the conserved J-encoded phenylalanine. The earlier analysis of about 590 of the donors excluded sequences that lacked an unambiguous match to a single V gene segment. In an earlier analysis of 587 of the donors, V segments were called functional above 56.7% productive rearrangements and were called segregating when the between-donor standard deviation exceeded 5%. A statistical classification framework was developed to diagnose cytomegalovirus status using the catalog of TCR beta chain sequences. A later analysis assigned V and J genes by comparing TCR nucleotide sequences with IMGT/GENE-DB human TR gene sequences. In a later analysis, CDR3 sequences and most-parsimonious VDJ recombination scenarios were assigned using the TCRdist pipeline. In a later analysis, each TCR beta chain was defined by its CDR3 amino acid sequence together with its V-gene family, and reads lacking a unique V-gene family were excluded. In a later analysis, around 650 highly shared, low-generation-probability nucleotide sequences were removed to address suspected cross-contamination and a sequencing artifact. In a later analysis, a clonal expansion index for each public chain was calculated from normalized within-repertoire ranks of inferred template counts. In a later analysis, generation probabilities were computed with a VDJ recombination model fitted to out-of-frame rearrangements, and the resulting probabilities were checked against IGoR. Hypergeometric tests were used in a later analysis to score TCR-TCR, TCR-HLA and TCR-CMV co-occurrence, with a repertoire-size bias correction applied to the TCR pairs. False discovery rates were estimated in a later analysis by permuting HLA or CMV assignments 20 times. In a later analysis, co-occurring TCRs were grouped with DBSCAN, and TCRdist sequence similarity was added when clustering was performed within HLA-allele-positive subsets. Repertoires with fewer than 30,000 or more than 120,000 public chains, plus five repertoires with anomalous nucleotide sharing, were excluded from co-occurrence clustering. TCRdb obtained this table from immuneACCESS and retained in-frame rearrangements with V and J assigned. These tables miss some clones; where compared with another copy, unresolved V genes account for less than half of the shortfall, and the remainder is unexplained. The V and J calls and clone size come from that table; D and trimming were worked out from the DNA. The table for this sample lists more than 140,000 clones; 55% to 70% of them were counted only once. 2.5% to 3.5% of the sample is taken by the ten largest.

In total, 600 or so healthy bone marrow donors made up the cohort. Cohort members were all nominally healthy when sampled, although unrecorded immune exposures were likely present. The donor was CMV seropositive and was included in the group of 250 to 300 seropositive cohort members. Every donor gave a peripheral blood sample, and the peripheral blood mononuclear cells from that sample were used for TCR beta sequencing. Genomic DNA extraction from the blood cell samples was performed with the Qiagen DNeasy Blood Extraction Kit. Counted from cysteine to phenylalanine, this CDR3 has 17 amino acids. Of all the DNA, just the CDR3 is kept, 51 bases in frame from base 1. Unmatched junction bases come to 13, with V trimmed by 5 bases and J by 0 bases. Looking up the germline V gene yields CDR1 SGHRS and CDR2 YFSETQ.

The source of this sequence is a woman aged 25-40 years in good health and CMV-seropositive. The V and J segments used are TRBV5-1 and TRBJ1-2, with 7 bases matching TRBD1. The sample consisted of PBMCs. The bases read TGCGCCAGCAGACCAGGGGGTGTTACACCCGCTAACTATGGCTACACCTTC. Translated, it gives CASRPGGVTPANYGYTF. The reference TRBV5-1 and TRBJ1-2 proteins fill in what lies around the CDR3, so the full variable domain reads KAGVTQTPRYLIKTRGQQVTLSCSPISGHRSVSWYQQTPGQGLQFLFEYFSETQRNKGNFPGRFSGRQFSNSRSEMNVSTLELGDSALYLCASRPGGVTPANYGYTFGSGTRLTVV.